The 23 T cell receptor beta chains below were found in one sample sequenced in a study of OX40 agonist ivuxolimab in advanced cancers. Produced via immunoSEQ multiplex PCR; TCRdb's table is partial and in-frame only. The sample includes 55,000 to 90,000 clones, roughly 80% of them seen just once. This specimen consisted of CD4+ or CD8+ T cells sorted from blood, obtained in a trial of the OX40 agonist ivuxolimab. The origin of the receptors is an adult with an advanced solid tumor such as melanoma, head and neck, liver or kidney cancer.

V and J are TRBV19 and TRBJ1-1, with 8 bases matching TRBD1. The CDR3 covers 16 residues. V trimming: 6 bases; J trimming: 5 bases; junction bases outside the gene matches: 14. Germline lookup yields CDR1 LNHDA and CDR2 SQIVND (reference sequence). CDR3 DNA sequence: TGTGCCAGTAGCCGCCTGACAGGGGCTGTTGGGACTGAAGCTTTCTTT. Translation gives CASSRLTGAVGTEAFF.

The J gene is TRBJ1-4, the V gene TRBV2; D gene uncertain. V was trimmed by 6 bases and J by 2 bases, leaving 16 bases between them. The CDR3 contains 16 residues. The germline gives CDR1 SNHLY, CDR2 FYNNEI. This CDR3 reads CASSQTLGYTNEKLFF. In DNA, the CDR3 is TGTGCCAGCAGCCAAACCTTGGGGTATACTAATGAAAAACTGTTTTTT.

The chain recombines TRBV11-1 with TRBJ2-7, with 8 bases lining up with TRBD1. J gave up 5 bases and V 4 bases, and 13 bases lay outside the gene matches. This CDR3 has 16 amino acids. Germline-derived CDR1 and CDR2 are SGHAT and FQDESV (reference sequence). The CDR3 region is CASSSPRTGIGNEQYF. CDR3 coding DNA: TGTGCCAGCAGCTCACCAAGGACAGGGATAGGTAACGAGCAGTACTTC.

A remark on this clone: Distinct nucleotide sequences in the sample also encode this CDR3. The CDR3 reads CASRGQGSSYEQYF. CDR3 DNA: TGCGCCAGCAGGGGTCAGGGCAGCTCCTACGAGCAGTACTTC. This chain links TRBV5-1 with TRBJ2-7; D may be TRBD1 (5 bases). Germline V gives CDR1 SGHRS, CDR2 YFSETQ. CDR3 length: 14 amino acids. V was cut by 5 bases and J by 0 bases, with 12 bases left in between. Combining the CDR3 with reference TRBV5-1 and TRBJ2-7 gives the whole variable domain KAGVTQTPRYLIKTRGQQVTLSCSPISGHRSVSWYQQTPGQGLQFLFEYFSETQRNKGNFPGRFSGRQFSNSRSEMNVSTLELGDSALYLCASRGQGSSYEQYFGPGTRLTVT.

This chain links TRBV11-3 with TRBJ2-2; no reliable D call. Between the trimmed V and J ends, which lost 4 bases and 6 bases, there was a span of 6 bases. Germline loops: CDR1 SGHNT, CDR2 YENEEA. The CDR3 runs to 12 residues. The CDR3 bases are TGTGCCAGCAGCTCCCCAGCCGGGGAGCTGTTTTTT. Its protein is CASSSPAGELFF.

The chain combines TRBV6-5 with TRBJ1-6; 7 nucleotides agree with TRBD1. V gave up 1 base and J gave up 8 bases; unmatched junction bases: 8. CDR1 is MNHEY and CDR2 is SVGAGI in the germline V gene. This CDR3 has 16 residues. CDR3 protein: CASSYWQGVSDSPLHF. CDR3 coding DNA: TGTGCCAGCAGTTACTGGCAGGGGGTGAGTGATTCACCCCTCCACTTT.

The rearrangement links TRBV7-8 to TRBJ2-1; 7 bases agree with TRBD2. With 5 bases clipped from V and 7 bases from J, the junction kept 5 bases outside the gene matches. Germline V gene sequence: CDR1 SGHVS, CDR2 FQNEAQ. The CDR3 covers 13 residues. CDR3 in amino acids: CASSRRAGNEQFF. Here the CDR3 DNA reads TGTGCCAGCAGCCGGCGAGCGGGGAATGAGCAGTTCTTC.

The rearrangement uses TRBV6-6 and TRBJ2-7, with a tentative D call TRBD2 (6 bases). V lost 5 bases and J lost 7, with 18 bases in between. CDR3 size: 14 residues. Germline V gene data show CDR1 as MNHNY and CDR2 as SVGAGI (reference sequence). The CDR3 loop reads CASSLHQAGIEQYF. As DNA, the CDR3 is TGTGCCAGCAGTCTTCACCAGGCGGGGATTGAGCAGTACTTC.

Points on this clone: This sample also contains other DNA sequences that code for the same CDR3. This chain links TRBV28 with TRBJ2-7; TRBD1 matches at 9 bases. V lost 6 bases to trimming and J lost 2 bases; unmatched junction nucleotides: 2. Germline V gene lookup returns CDR1 MDHEN and CDR2 SYDVKM. The CDR3 is 13 amino acids. The CDR3 spells CASRGQGAYEQYF. CDR3 sequence (DNA): TGTGCCAGCAGGGGACAGGGAGCCTACGAGCAGTACTTC. Drawing the rest from reference TRBV28 and TRBJ2-7, the complete variable domain is DVKVTQSSRYLVKRTGEKVFLECVQDMDHENMFWYRQDPGLGLRLIYFSYDVKMKEKGDIPEGYSVSREKKERFSLILESASTNQTSMYLCASRGQGAYEQYFGPGTRLTVT.

This clone was counted only a few times. The genes are TRBV19 and TRBJ1-1; D is perhaps TRBD1 (6 bases). The V end lost 4 bases, the J end lost 1 base, and 16 bases lay between the germline ends. This CDR3 is 16 amino acids long. Germline loops: CDR1 LNHDA, CDR2 SQIVND (reference sequence). CDR3 in amino acids: CASSNPSGARNTEAFF. The CDR3 DNA is TGTGCCAGTAGTAACCCCTCGGGGGCTCGGAACACTGAAGCTTTCTTT.

The chain links TRBV25-1 to TRBJ2-2; D unclear. CDR3 length: 14 residues. The V end lost 7 bases, the J end lost 5 bases, and 14 bases lay between the germline ends. The germline V gene encodes CDR1 MGHDK and CDR2 SYGVNS. Here the CDR3 DNA reads TGTGCCAGCAAGGTAGACGGGTCGACCGGGGAGCTGTTTTTT. It translates to CASKVDGSTGELFF.

The sample holds one count of this clone. This chain connects TRBV19 to TRBJ1-2, with D possibly TRBD1 on 5 matching bases. The CDR3 loop spans 17 amino acids. The V gene lost 7 bases and the J gene lost 4 bases, with 25 bases spanning the gap. Germline V gives CDR1 LNHDA, CDR2 SQIVND (reference sequence). This CDR3 is CASNLHLRGGAPYGYTF. For the CDR3, the DNA is TGTGCCAGTAATCTTCATCTCCGGGGGGGAGCTCCCTATGGCTACACCTTC.

This clone was seen just once. This rearrangement joins TRBV30 to TRBJ2-2, with D perhaps TRBD1 (6 bases). The CDR3 loop spans 13 amino acids. Germline V gives CDR1 GTSNPN, CDR2 SVGIG (reference sequence). V was cut by 3 bases and J by 5 bases, with 10 bases left in between. CDR3 DNA: TGTGCCTGGAGCCAGGGGAGAACCGGGGAGCTGTTTTTT. This encodes CAWSQGRTGELFF.

V is TRBV28 and J is TRBJ2-3; D gene uncertain. The CDR3 covers 16 residues. CDR1 is MDHEN, CDR2 SYDVKM, per germline. Trimming left V 3 bases short and J 1 base short, with 14 bases between. CDR3 sequence: CASSLAIPGGTDTQYF. CDR3 DNA sequence: TGTGCCAGCAGTTTGGCCATTCCTGGGGGCACAGATACGCAGTATTTT.

The chain recombines TRBV7-8 with TRBJ2-1; D assignment may be TRBD1 or TRBD2 (5 bases each). Per the germline V gene, CDR1 is SGHVS and CDR2 is FQNEAQ. The CDR3 runs 15 residues. V shed 4 bases and J shed 3 bases, with 13 bases lying between them. The CDR3 protein is CASSSGTLGYNEQFF. In DNA, the CDR3 is TGTGCCAGCAGCTCCGGGACCCTTGGCTACAATGAGCAGTTCTTC.

V and J are TRBV19 and TRBJ2-5, with 8 bases aligning to TRBD1. From germline, CDR1 is LNHDA and CDR2 SQIVND (reference sequence). The CDR3 totals 16 residues. The V and J ends lost 6 bases and 2 bases, in that order; junction bases with no gene match: 11. CDR3 DNA: TGTGCCAGTAGCAATTACCGGGACAGGCGACAAGAGACCCAGTACTTC. As protein: CASSNYRDRRQETQYF.

The rearrangement links TRBV30 to TRBJ2-3; D is ambiguous. The ends were cut back, 1 base at V and 3 bases at J, with 5 bases in the middle. The CDR3 extends over 12 amino acids. CDR1 is GTSNPN, CDR2 SVGIG, per germline (reference sequence). CDR3: CAWSGETDTQYF. The CDR3 DNA follows: TGTGCCTGGAGTGGGGAAACAGATACGCAGTATTTT.

The chain has TRBV4-2 and TRBJ1-2; D may be TRBD1 (6 bases). Per the germline V gene, CDR1 is LGHNA and CDR2 is YNFKEQ. V shed 4 bases and J shed 0 bases, with 15 bases lying between them. This CDR3 contains 16 residues. CDR3 sequence (DNA): TGTGCCAGCAGCCTTTCATCCAGGGACACTAACTATGGCTACACCTTC. Its translation is CASSLSSRDTNYGYTF.

The chain couples TRBV28 to TRBJ1-2; possible D gene TRBD1, 6 bases. The CDR3 covers 14 residues. Trimming removed 2 bases at V and 8 bases at J, with 15 bases between. CDR1 MDHEN and CDR2 SYDVKM come from the germline V gene. The CDR3 region has the DNA TGTGCCAGCAGTTTACTAGGGGGATTGGAGGGCTACACCTTC. Encoded protein: CASSLLGGLEGYTF.

The chain uses TRBV18 and TRBJ1-2; D remains ambiguous. V was shortened by 0 bases and J by 5 bases, with 10 bases between the two germline ends. The germline V gene encodes CDR1 KGHSH and CDR2 LQKENI. The CDR3 has 14 amino acids. CDR3 sequence reads: CASSPPSLGYGYTF. As DNA, the CDR3 is TGTGCCAGCTCACCACCAAGTTTGGGTTATGGCTACACCTTC.

The chain uses TRBV14 and TRBJ1-6; D perhaps matches TRBD1 (6 bases). V lost 2 bases and J lost 9, with 17 bases in between. Germline V gene data show CDR1 as SGHDN and CDR2 as FVKESK. The CDR3 length is 16 residues. This CDR3 is CASSQPGTRLSSPLHF. CDR3 coding DNA: TGTGCCAGCAGCCAACCCGGGACAAGGCTGTCTTCACCCCTCCACTTT.

The chain couples TRBV2 to TRBJ1-6, with TRBD1 matching 12 bases. CDR1 SNHLY and CDR2 FYNNEI come from the germline V gene. This CDR3 is 15 amino acids long. Losses at the gene ends were 1 base for V and 10 bases for J; bases not matched to a gene: 2. In DNA form, the CDR3 reads TGTGCCAGCAGTGAAGTCGGGACAGGGGGCTCACCCCTCCACTTT. Translating it yields CASSEVGTGGSPLHF.

The chain uses TRBV19 and TRBJ2-1; weak D call: TRBD2 (5 bases). The CDR3 runs to 15 residues. V lost 7 bases and J 5 bases, leaving 18 bases between the germline ends. The germline V gene encodes CDR1 LNHDA and CDR2 SQIVND (reference sequence). The CDR3 DNA reads TGTGCCAGTACGAGCGGCTTGGATGGAGACAATGAGCAGTTCTTC. Protein sequence: CASTSGLDGDNEQFF.